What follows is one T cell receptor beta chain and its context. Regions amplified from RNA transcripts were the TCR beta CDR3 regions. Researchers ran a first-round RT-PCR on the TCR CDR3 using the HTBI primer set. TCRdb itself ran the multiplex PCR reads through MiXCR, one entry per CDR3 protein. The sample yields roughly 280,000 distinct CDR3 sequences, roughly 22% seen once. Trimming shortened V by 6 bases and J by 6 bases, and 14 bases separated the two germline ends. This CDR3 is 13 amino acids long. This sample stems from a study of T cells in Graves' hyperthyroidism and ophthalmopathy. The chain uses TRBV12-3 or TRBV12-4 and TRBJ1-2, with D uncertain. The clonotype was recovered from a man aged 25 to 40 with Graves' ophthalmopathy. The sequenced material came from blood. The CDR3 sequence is CASRSSRWHGYTF. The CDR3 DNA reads TGTGCCAGCAGATCCTCTAGGTGGCATGGCTACACCTTC.